This T cell receptor (beta chain) was identified in a study of OX40 agonist ivuxolimab in advanced cancers. Study-level background: Ivuxolimab was an agonistic, fully human IgG2 monoclonal antibody directed against OX40 (CD134), a costimulatory receptor. Intravenous ivuxolimab was administered to patients every 2 weeks at six dose levels: 0.01, 0.1, 0.3, 1.5, 3 and 10 mg/kg. Of the approximately 50 dose-escalation patients, hepatocellular carcinoma was present in roughly 19, melanoma in around 15, renal cell carcinoma in 9 and head and neck cancer in 9. The dose-escalation cohort was about 83% male with a mean age of roughly 62 years, ranging from 23 to 79. Patients were allowed to have had prior anti-PD-1, anti-PD-L1 or anti-CTLA-4 therapy, and approximately 39% of the dose-escalation patients had been treated with checkpoint inhibitors. Three dose-escalation patients achieved partial responses, one with hepatocellular carcinoma and two with cutaneous melanoma. Peripheral TCRbeta sequencing was intended to test whether TCR sequence diversity was altered and clonal T-cell expansion was caused by ivuxolimab. The monotherapy dose-escalation portion (N of about 57 patients) of the phase I ivuxolimab trial is reported in the paper. Study-wide conclusions, independent of this receptor: After ivuxolimab, more expanded clones were found on average in CD8+ T cells than in CD4+ T cells. In the 0.1-3.0 mg/kg groups, partial responders were among the patients with the lowest normalized peripheral clonal expansion, particularly in CD8+ T cells. Clonal expansion of both CD4+ and CD8+ blood T cells was observed from baseline to week 6 at doses 0.1 to 3.0 mg/kg. The antigen specificity of the peripheral T cells that underwent clonal expansion was not determined. Low levels of normalized T-cell clonal expansion were also seen in some patients who did not respond.

The CDR3, from cysteine to phenylalanine, totals 15 residues. Only the CDR3 DNA stays, 45 bases, in frame from base 1. Genomic DNA was extracted from sorted cells for sequencing of the TCRbeta CDR3 region. TCRbeta CDR3 regions were sequenced using the immunoSEQ Assay. The immuneACCESS repertoire file appears here via TCRdb, limited to in-frame rearrangements. These files lack a portion of the clones; in checked studies, under half of the deficit traces to unresolved V genes, and the cause of the others is not known. In all, the sample holds tens of thousands of clones, and 86% of those were seen once. The top ten constitute approximately 1.1% of the sample. Patients with autoimmune disease history or receiving systemic immunosuppression were excluded from the trial. Peripheral blood for TCR sequencing was collected from all dose cohorts at baseline, on cycle 4 day 1, and on cycle 7 day 1. The samples were taken from a phase I, first-in-human, multicenter, open-label dose-escalation trial of ivuxolimab. The trial enrolled adults with locally advanced or metastatic head and neck squamous cell, hepatocellular, melanoma or renal cell carcinoma. Before TCR sequencing, CD4+ T cells and CD8+ T cells were sorted from peripheral blood as separate populations.

Regarding this clone: Its antigen target is currently unknown. Base quality data are lacking; no much larger clone is found one base away.

This sequence was found in an adult with an advanced solid tumor such as melanoma, head and neck, liver or kidney cancer. The rearrangement joined TRBV1 to TRBJ2-1; the table's D gene call, TRBD2, was not cross checked with the DNA. TRBV1 corresponds to a pseudogene. Here the sequenced sample was CD4+ or CD8+ T cells sorted from blood, taken in a trial of the OX40 agonist ivuxolimab. The sequenced DNA: TGCACCAGCAGCCTCGGGGGGGAGACCTACAATGAGCAGTTCTTC. The translation is CTSSLGGETYNEQFF.